These 4 T cell receptor beta chains share one sample of origin, sequenced in a study of cytomegalovirus exposure and HLA in healthy donors. TCRdb's copy holds only in-frame clones and misses some; the assay was immunoSEQ multiplex PCR. The data show over 250,000 clones, 87% seen once. The sequenced sample consisted of PBMCs. The receptors were gathered from a young woman in good health and CMV-seropositive.

V usage is TRBV5-4 and J usage is TRBJ2-2; 9 nucleotides match TRBD2. The CDR3 runs 15 residues. The junction had 3 bases not matched to a gene; V was cut back by 1 base and J by 5 bases. The V gene's germline CDR1 is SGHNT and CDR2 YYREEE (reference sequence). The CDR3 bases are TGTGCCAGCAGCTTGTTTAGCGGGAGAACCGGGGAGCTGTTTTTT. Amino acid sequence: CASSLFSGRTGELFF. The complete variable domain, with remaining parts taken from reference TRBV5-4 and TRBJ2-2, reads ETGVTQSPTHLIKTRGQQVTLRCSSQSGHNTVSWYQQALGQGPQFIFQYYREEENGRGNFPPRFSGLQFPNYSSELNVNALELDDSALYLCASSLFSGRTGELFFGEGSRLTVL.

This chain connects TRBV7-2 to TRBJ2-5; perhaps TRBD2 as D (7 bases). The CDR3 runs to 14 residues. The V end was cut by 2 bases, the J end by 4 bases, with 11 bases between. Germline assignment: CDR1 SGHTA and CDR2 FQGNSA. CDR3 in amino acids: CASSLNREGETQYF. The CDR3 DNA sequence: TGTGCCAGCAGCTTAAACAGGGAGGGAGAGACCCAGTACTTC. The whole variable domain, filled in from reference TRBV7-2 and TRBJ2-5, reads GAGVSQSPSNKVTEKGKDVELRCDPISGHTALYWYRQSLGQGLEFLIYFQGNSAPDKSGLPSDRFSAERTGGSVSTLTIQRTQQEDSAVYLCASSLNREGETQYFGPGTRLLVL.

V and J are TRBV25-1 and TRBJ2-3; D is unclear. This CDR3 is built from 14 residues. CDR1 MGHDK and CDR2 SYGVNS come from the germline V gene. The V and J ends lost 3 bases and 4 bases respectively, with 11 bases between them. The CDR3 region is CASSDSNPPDTQYF. CDR3 DNA: TGTGCCAGCAGTGACAGTAACCCCCCAGATACGCAGTATTTT. Looking up the rest from reference TRBV25-1 and TRBJ2-3 gives the full variable domain: EADIYQTPRYLVIGTGKKITLECSQTMGHDKMYWYQQDPGMELHLIHYSYGVNSTEKGDLSSESTVSRIRTEHFPLTLESARPSHTSQYLCASSDSNPPDTQYFGPGTRLTVL.

The V call is TRBV10-3, the J call TRBJ1-5; D possibly corresponds to TRBD1 (6 bases). From germline, CDR1 is ENHRY and CDR2 SYGVKD. The CDR3 contains 15 residues. With 10 bases removed from V and 3 bases from J, the gap between germline ends came to 19 bases. DNA of the CDR3: TGTGCCAATTACCCGGGCGGACAGAACAATCAGCCCCAGCATTTT. It codes for CANYPGGQNNQPQHF.